These T cell receptor beta chains were read from a single sample in a study of cytomegalovirus exposure and HLA in healthy donors. Method: immunoSEQ multiplex PCR; TCRdb's copy keeps in-frame clones and lacks some. The profile shows approximately 80,000 clones, 90% to 95% of them singletons. The sequencing sample was made of PBMCs. All receptors derive from a woman in her 30s in good health and CMV-seronegative. Both conserved end residues are part of each CDR3. Fields, in order: V gene, D gene, clone size, J gene, CDR3 DNA, CDR3 protein. D genes are given only for firm matches. Clone size, where shown, is once, few, many, or a class for clones that have expanded.

v_call: TRBV19; d_call: TRBD2; clone_size: .; j_call: TRBJ2-3; cdr3_nt: TGTGCCAGTTCAAGGACTAGCGGGACACCGGCTAGCACAGATACGCAGTATTTT; cdr3_aa: CASSRTSGTPASTDTQYF
v_call: TRBV9; d_call: .; clone_size: .; j_call: TRBJ1-3; cdr3_nt: TGTGCCAGCAGCGTACAGGGCTCTGGAAACACCATATATTTT; cdr3_aa: CASSVQGSGNTIYF
v_call: TRBV5-8; d_call: .; clone_size: .; j_call: TRBJ1-4; cdr3_nt: TGTGCCAGCAGCCCAGGAGACAGAACTAATGAAAAACTGTTTTTT; cdr3_aa: CASSPGDRTNEKLFF
v_call: TRBV30; d_call: TRBD2; clone_size: .; j_call: TRBJ2-3; cdr3_nt: TGTGCCTGGAGTGGTGAGAAGGGGACTAGCGGGCTCAACACAGATACGCAGTATTTT; cdr3_aa: CAWSGEKGTSGLNTDTQYF
v_call: TRBV12-5; d_call: .; clone_size: .; j_call: TRBJ2-3; cdr3_nt: TGTGCTAGTGGTTTGGTACTAGGCTCCCTGGATACGCAGTATTTT; cdr3_aa: CASGLVLGSLDTQYF
v_call: TRBV19; d_call: .; clone_size: once; j_call: TRBJ2-1; cdr3_nt: TGTGCCAGTAGTACCGGAGGGCGCGGCAATGAGCAGTTCTTC; cdr3_aa: CASSTGGRGNEQFF
v_call: TRBV10-3; d_call: .; clone_size: .; j_call: TRBJ2-5; cdr3_nt: TGTGCCATCAGTGCGGGGTATCAGGAGACCCAGTACTTC; cdr3_aa: CAISAGYQETQYF
v_call: TRBV11-1; d_call: TRBD2; clone_size: .; j_call: TRBJ2-1; cdr3_nt: TGTGCCAGCAACCTGGCGGGGGGCCCCTACAATGAGCAGTTCTTC; cdr3_aa: CASNLAGGPYNEQFF
v_call: TRBV10-3; d_call: TRBD1; clone_size: .; j_call: TRBJ1-2; cdr3_nt: TGTGCCATCAGTGAGTCGGGACAGGGGGAGATCGGTGGCTACACCTTC; cdr3_aa: CAISESGQGEIGGYTF
v_call: TRBV9; d_call: TRBD2; clone_size: once; j_call: TRBJ2-1; cdr3_nt: TGTGCCAGCAGCGTAGGCCGGGGACTAGCCAAGAGGAATGAGCAGTTCTTC; cdr3_aa: CASSVGRGLAKRNEQFF
v_call: TRBV11-3; d_call: TRBD1; clone_size: .; j_call: TRBJ1-1; cdr3_nt: TGTGCCAGCAGCTTAGGAGGGACAGGTCGGGCTTTCTTT; cdr3_aa: CASSLGGTGRAFF
v_call: TRBV4-2; d_call: .; clone_size: .; j_call: TRBJ2-5; cdr3_nt: TGTGCCAGCAGCCAAAGACAGGTCCAGGAGACCCAGTACTTC; cdr3_aa: CASSQRQVQETQYF
v_call: TRBV7-2; d_call: TRBD1; clone_size: .; j_call: TRBJ1-4; cdr3_nt: TGTGCCAGCAGCTTAACAGGGGGCGTGGTTGGAAAACTGTTTTTT; cdr3_aa: CASSLTGGVVGKLFF
v_call: TRBV7-2; d_call: .; clone_size: .; j_call: TRBJ2-3; cdr3_nt: TGTGCCAGCAACTTTGCGGGGCCTAGCACAGATACGCAGTATTTT; cdr3_aa: CASNFAGPSTDTQYF
v_call: TRBV15; d_call: .; clone_size: .; j_call: TRBJ2-7; cdr3_nt: TGTGCCACCAGCAGAGTGAGAGGGAACCCCTACGAGCAGTACTTC; cdr3_aa: CATSRVRGNPYEQYF
v_call: TRBV9; d_call: TRBD1; clone_size: .; j_call: TRBJ2-7; cdr3_nt: TGTGCCAGCAGCGTAGCCCCGGGACAGAGACCTTACGAGCAGTACTTC; cdr3_aa: CASSVAPGQRPYEQYF
v_call: TRBV7-9; d_call: TRBD1; clone_size: .; j_call: TRBJ1-1; cdr3_nt: TGTGCCAGCAGCTCGACTGGACAGGCGCCCTACACTGAAGCTTTCTTT; cdr3_aa: CASSSTGQAPYTEAFF
v_call: TRBV27; d_call: TRBD2; clone_size: .; j_call: TRBJ2-3; cdr3_nt: TGTGCCAGCAGTTTCCGGGGGGGAGTTGCAGATACGCAGTATTTT; cdr3_aa: CASSFRGGVADTQYF
v_call: TRBV15; d_call: .; clone_size: .; j_call: TRBJ1-4; cdr3_nt: TGTGCCACCAGCCCGACTTGGGGGGTTGGTGAAAAACTGTTTTTT; cdr3_aa: CATSPTWGVGEKLFF
v_call: TRBV7-9; d_call: TRBD1; clone_size: .; j_call: TRBJ1-2; cdr3_nt: TGTGCCAGCAGCCCCCGGGACAGAGGTTATGGCTACACCTTC; cdr3_aa: CASSPRDRGYGYTF
v_call: TRBV29-1; d_call: .; clone_size: .; j_call: TRBJ1-2; cdr3_nt: TGCAGCGTTGAAGGGCGTTCAGGGATAAACTATGGCTACACCTTC; cdr3_aa: CSVEGRSGINYGYTF
v_call: TRBV5-6; d_call: .; clone_size: .; j_call: TRBJ1-5; cdr3_nt: TGTGCCAGCAGCTTATCCAGGGGATGGGGAGCGAGCAATCAGCCCCAGCATTTT; cdr3_aa: CASSLSRGWGASNQPQHF
v_call: TRBV29-1; d_call: TRBD1; clone_size: .; j_call: TRBJ2-7; cdr3_nt: TGCAGCGTTGAAGAGGACAGGGGCAACGAGCAGTACTTC; cdr3_aa: CSVEEDRGNEQYF
v_call: TRBV7-2; d_call: .; clone_size: .; j_call: TRBJ1-1; cdr3_nt: TGTGCCAGCAGATTCGACCGAGGAGGTTCGACTGAAGCTTTCTTT; cdr3_aa: CASRFDRGGSTEAFF
v_call: TRBV6-5; d_call: .; clone_size: .; j_call: TRBJ2-2; cdr3_nt: TGTGCCAGCAGGAGGAACACCGGGGAGCTGTTTTTT; cdr3_aa: CASRRNTGELFF
v_call: TRBV30; d_call: .; clone_size: few; j_call: TRBJ1-2; cdr3_nt: TGTGCCTGGAGTCTTGGGACACGGTATGGCTACACCTTC; cdr3_aa: CAWSLGTRYGYTF
v_call: TRBV19; d_call: .; clone_size: .; j_call: TRBJ1-2; cdr3_nt: TGTGCCAGTATGCGTCTAGAGGGAAACTATGGCTACACCTTC; cdr3_aa: CASMRLEGNYGYTF
v_call: TRBV28; d_call: .; clone_size: .; j_call: TRBJ1-2; cdr3_nt: TGTGCCAGCAGTTTGTTCAGGACTCCCAGTGGGGGCTACACCTTC; cdr3_aa: CASSLFRTPSGGYTF
v_call: TRBV7-8; d_call: .; clone_size: .; j_call: TRBJ2-5; cdr3_nt: TGTGCCAGCAGCTTACGTCGGTTGGGCAGGGTCTTCGAGACCCAGTACTTC; cdr3_aa: CASSLRRLGRVFETQYF
v_call: TRBV19; d_call: .; clone_size: .; j_call: TRBJ1-5; cdr3_nt: TGTGCCAGTAGTATGGAGGACGTGGGTCAGCCCCAGCATTTT; cdr3_aa: CASSMEDVGQPQHF
v_call: TRBV18; d_call: .; clone_size: .; j_call: TRBJ1-4; cdr3_nt: TGTGCCAGCTCACCAGTTCAAGGGAGTAATAATGAAAAACTGTTTTTT; cdr3_aa: CASSPVQGSNNEKLFF
v_call: TRBV7-2; d_call: .; clone_size: .; j_call: TRBJ1-1; cdr3_nt: TGTGCCAGCAGCCTGACAGTAGTTATGAACACTGAAGCTTTCTTT; cdr3_aa: CASSLTVVMNTEAFF
v_call: TRBV6-6; d_call: .; clone_size: .; j_call: TRBJ1-2; cdr3_nt: TGTGCCAGCAGTTTGGAGGGGTCTCGTCAAGGCTACACCTTC; cdr3_aa: CASSLEGSRQGYTF
v_call: TRBV5-6; d_call: .; clone_size: once; j_call: TRBJ2-6; cdr3_nt: TGTGCCAGCAACCAGGCAGGGGCATCTGGGGCCAACGTCCTGACTTTC; cdr3_aa: CASNQAGASGANVLTF
v_call: TRBV2; d_call: .; clone_size: .; j_call: TRBJ1-1; cdr3_nt: TGTGCCAGCGGTTATCGGGGGATGAACACTGAAGCTTTCTTT; cdr3_aa: CASGYRGMNTEAFF
v_call: TRBV28; d_call: .; clone_size: .; j_call: TRBJ1-1; cdr3_nt: TGTGCCAGCACCAACCTCAGGGAGGCCTGGGCCACTGAAGCTTTCTTT; cdr3_aa: CASTNLREAWATEAFF
v_call: TRBV18; d_call: .; clone_size: .; j_call: TRBJ1-5; cdr3_nt: TGTGCCAGCTCACCCCCTCGGGGAGGTAGCAATCAGCCCCAGCATTTT; cdr3_aa: CASSPPRGGSNQPQHF
v_call: TRBV6-6; d_call: .; clone_size: .; j_call: TRBJ1-2; cdr3_nt: TGTGCCAGCGGAGAGTATGACTACACCTTC; cdr3_aa: CASGEYDYTF
v_call: TRBV2; d_call: TRBD1; clone_size: few; j_call: TRBJ1-1; cdr3_nt: TGTGCCAGCAGGGGACAGATGAACACTGAAGCTTTCTTT; cdr3_aa: CASRGQMNTEAFF
v_call: TRBV9; d_call: .; clone_size: .; j_call: TRBJ2-2; cdr3_nt: TGTGCCAGCAGCGCATCGAGGCCAGGGGACACCGGGGAGCTGTTTTTT; cdr3_aa: CASSASRPGDTGELFF
v_call: TRBV5-1; d_call: .; clone_size: .; j_call: TRBJ2-5; cdr3_nt: TGCGCCAGCAGCTTCCGGGATCCACTCAACTCGTACCAAGAGACCCAGTACTTC; cdr3_aa: CASSFRDPLNSYQETQYF
v_call: TRBV30; d_call: .; clone_size: once; j_call: TRBJ2-2; cdr3_nt: TGTGCCTGGAGTCCTAGCGAGACCGGGGAGCTGTTTTTT; cdr3_aa: CAWSPSETGELFF
v_call: TRBV6-1; d_call: .; clone_size: .; j_call: TRBJ1-5; cdr3_nt: TGTGCCAGCAGTGCCAGGCAGGGACTTCGGCATCAGCCCCAGCATTTT; cdr3_aa: CASSARQGLRHQPQHF
v_call: TRBV5-1; d_call: .; clone_size: .; j_call: TRBJ2-7; cdr3_nt: TGCGCCAGCAGCTTGCAGGGCTACGAGCAGTACTTC; cdr3_aa: CASSLQGYEQYF
v_call: TRBV7-8; d_call: .; clone_size: .; j_call: TRBJ1-4; cdr3_nt: TGTGCCAGCAGCTTAGCCAGGGCAACTAATGAAAAACTGTTTTTT; cdr3_aa: CASSLARATNEKLFF
v_call: TRBV19; d_call: .; clone_size: .; j_call: TRBJ1-5; cdr3_nt: TGTGCCAGTAGCGGGGGGACATTTGATAGCAATCAGCCCCAGCATTTT; cdr3_aa: CASSGGTFDSNQPQHF
v_call: TRBV9; d_call: .; clone_size: .; j_call: TRBJ1-2; cdr3_nt: TGTGCCAGCAGCCCCCCCGGGGTTCTTAACTATGGCTACACCTTC; cdr3_aa: CASSPPGVLNYGYTF
v_call: TRBV19; d_call: .; clone_size: .; j_call: TRBJ2-1; cdr3_nt: TGTGCCAGTAGTATAGGTTTCAGCGGTAGTTCCTTCTTC; cdr3_aa: CASSIGFSGSSFF
v_call: TRBV5-6; d_call: .; clone_size: .; j_call: TRBJ1-1; cdr3_nt: TGTGCCAGCAGCTTGCGGGGTGCGGTCACTGAAGCTTTCTTT; cdr3_aa: CASSLRGAVTEAFF
v_call: TRBV7-3; d_call: .; clone_size: .; j_call: TRBJ1-1; cdr3_nt: TGTGCCAGCAGCCCGGGGAGGAAGGGGACGAACACTGAAGCTTTCTTT; cdr3_aa: CASSPGRKGTNTEAFF
v_call: TRBV7-9; d_call: .; clone_size: .; j_call: TRBJ1-1; cdr3_nt: TGTGCCAGCAGCTCTACTTACGGGACAAGATCCGTCACTGAAGCTTTCTTT; cdr3_aa: CASSSTYGTRSVTEAFF
v_call: TRBV4-3; d_call: TRBD1; clone_size: .; j_call: TRBJ2-7; cdr3_nt: TGCGCCAGCAGCCAAGAACTCTCCGGGACAGGGGGCCAAGAGCAGTACTTC; cdr3_aa: CASSQELSGTGGQEQYF
v_call: TRBV7-8; d_call: TRBD1; clone_size: .; j_call: TRBJ1-1; cdr3_nt: TGTGCCAGCAGCCCATACAGGGGAAAAGCTTTCTTT; cdr3_aa: CASSPYRGKAFF
v_call: TRBV7-6; d_call: TRBD1; clone_size: .; j_call: TRBJ2-7; cdr3_nt: TGTGCCAGCAGCTTAGGGGGGACAGGGACCTACGAGCAGTACTTC; cdr3_aa: CASSLGGTGTYEQYF
v_call: TRBV7-9; d_call: .; clone_size: once; j_call: TRBJ1-4; cdr3_nt: TGTGCCAGCAGCTTCGTCTCCGTTACAGAAAAACTGTTTTTT; cdr3_aa: CASSFVSVTEKLFF
v_call: TRBV30; d_call: TRBD2; clone_size: .; j_call: TRBJ2-7; cdr3_nt: TGTGCCTGGAGTCTCGGGACTAGCGGGAGGGCCGTCGAGCAGTACTTC; cdr3_aa: CAWSLGTSGRAVEQYF
v_call: TRBV6-6; d_call: .; clone_size: once; j_call: TRBJ1-2; cdr3_nt: TGTGCCAGCAGCCCCCGACAGACTTCTAACTATGGCTACACCTTC; cdr3_aa: CASSPRQTSNYGYTF
v_call: TRBV30; d_call: .; clone_size: .; j_call: TRBJ2-3; cdr3_nt: TGTGCCTGGAGTCTAGGCGGGGGCACAGATACGCAGTATTTT; cdr3_aa: CAWSLGGGTDTQYF
v_call: TRBV7-2; d_call: TRBD2; clone_size: .; j_call: TRBJ2-1; cdr3_nt: TGTGCCAGCAGCTTGGCGCGGGGGGGCTCACGGAATGAGCAGTTCTTC; cdr3_aa: CASSLARGGSRNEQFF